Below are 4 T cell receptor beta chains sequenced from a single sample in a study of T cell responses to AZD1222 COVID-19 vaccine. TCRdb keeps only in-frame clones here, not all; method: immunoSEQ multiplex PCR. Here the sample spans 85,000 to 130,000 clones, around 89% being singletons. Material: peripheral blood, obtained on day 0 of AZD1222 vaccination. The source of these receptors is an adult in good health.

The J gene is TRBJ2-5, the V gene TRBV6-1; weak D call: TRBD2 (6 bases). The germline V gene encodes CDR1 MNHNS and CDR2 SASEGT. This CDR3 spans 15 amino acids. The ends were cut back, 0 bases at V and 5 bases at J, with 13 bases in the middle. The CDR3 coding sequence is TGTGCCAGCAGTGAAGCGCAGTGGGGGGTCGAGACCCAGTACTTC. Translating gives CASSEAQWGVETQYF.

V and J are TRBV29-1 and TRBJ2-1; 11 bases map to TRBD1. Per germline, CDR1 SQVTM and CDR2 ANQGSEA. The CDR3 is made up of 17 amino acids. The V gene end was trimmed by 4 bases and the J gene end by 8 bases; junction bases not matched to a gene: 16. The CDR3 DNA is TGCAGCGTTGCGGGCTTTGGGGGACAGGGGGACTTTTATGAGCAGTTCTTC. This codes for CSVAGFGGQGDFYEQFF.

This chain connects TRBV28 to TRBJ2-7, with D possibly TRBD2 on 6 matching bases. Trimming cost V 2 bases and J 6 bases, with 11 bases left between them. The CDR3 length is 13 residues. The germline V gene has CDR1 MDHEN and CDR2 SYDVKM. The CDR3 sequence: CASSLAGSREQYF. The CDR3 DNA follows: TGTGCCAGCAGTTTAGCGGGGTCCCGCGAGCAGTACTTC.

This clone is classed as medium-sized. The V and J genes are TRBV6-1 and TRBJ2-2; tentative D call: TRBD2 (6 bases). The CDR3 sequence is 17 residues long. Trimming stripped 3 bases from V and 1 base from J, with 15 bases between. CDR1 is MNHNS, CDR2 SASEGT, per germline. The CDR3 region is CASSDLASGGNTGELFF. CDR3 DNA: TGTGCCAGCAGTGATCTAGCGAGTGGGGGGAACACCGGGGAGCTGTTTTTT.